The present T cell receptor beta chain was sequenced within a study of T cells after posttransplantation cyclophosphamide. This clone was found many times. Treatment was busulfan-fludarabine conditioning, a marrow graft, and cyclophosphamide on days +3 and +4. Profiling relied on immunoSEQ multiplex PCR, and the TCRdb table lists in-frame clones only, not all of them. Recorded here are just under 7,500 clones, with no singletons, and the ten leading clones hold more than 50%. The sample in question was PBMCs, obtained after allogeneic stem cell transplant with posttransplant cyclophosphamide. The source is a male patient aged 45 to 59 who received an allogeneic stem cell transplant from an unrelated donor, was CMV-positive, and had acute GVHD only. The graft donor may have contributed some T cells.

The CDR3 coding sequence is TGTGCCAGCAGCCAAGTTTCTAGCGGGGGTCGAAATGAGCAGTTCTTC. It specifies CASSQVSSGGRNEQFF. The V gene is TRBV4-2, the J gene TRBJ2-1, with TRBD2 matching over 10 bases. V shed 1 base and J 7 bases; nucleotides not matched to a gene: 7. The CDR3 has 16 amino acids. CDR1 and CDR2 (germline): LGHNA, YNFKEQ.